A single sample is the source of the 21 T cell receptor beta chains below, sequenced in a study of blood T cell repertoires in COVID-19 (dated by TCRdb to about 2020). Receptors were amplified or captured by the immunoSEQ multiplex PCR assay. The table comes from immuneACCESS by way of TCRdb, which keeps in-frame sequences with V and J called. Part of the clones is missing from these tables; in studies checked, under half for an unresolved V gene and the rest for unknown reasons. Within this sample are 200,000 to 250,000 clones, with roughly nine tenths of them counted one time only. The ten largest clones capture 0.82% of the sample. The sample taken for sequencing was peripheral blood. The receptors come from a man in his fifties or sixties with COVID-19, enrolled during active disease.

CDR3 sequence reads: CASSLGDLTGVGNTIYF. Here the CDR3 DNA reads TGCGCCAGCAGCTTGGGGGATCTCACAGGGGTCGGAAACACCATATATTTT. The J gene is TRBJ1-3, the V gene TRBV5-1, with 7 bases lining up with TRBD1. CDR3 length: 17 amino acids. Germline V CDR1 and CDR2: SGHRS, YFSETQ. Trimming took 0 bases from V and 4 from J; bases not matched to a gene: 10.

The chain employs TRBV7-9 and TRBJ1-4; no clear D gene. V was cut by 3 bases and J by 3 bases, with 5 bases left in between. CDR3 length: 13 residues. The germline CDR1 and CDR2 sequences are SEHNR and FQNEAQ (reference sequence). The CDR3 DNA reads TGTGCCAGCAGCTTGCGGGCTAATGAAAAACTGTTTTTT. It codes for CASSLRANEKLFF.

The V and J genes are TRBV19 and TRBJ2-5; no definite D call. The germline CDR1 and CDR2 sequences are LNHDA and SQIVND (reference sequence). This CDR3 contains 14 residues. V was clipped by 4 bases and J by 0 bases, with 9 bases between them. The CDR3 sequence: CASSTTPYQETQYF. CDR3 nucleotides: TGTGCCAGTAGTACGACACCGTACCAAGAGACCCAGTACTTC.

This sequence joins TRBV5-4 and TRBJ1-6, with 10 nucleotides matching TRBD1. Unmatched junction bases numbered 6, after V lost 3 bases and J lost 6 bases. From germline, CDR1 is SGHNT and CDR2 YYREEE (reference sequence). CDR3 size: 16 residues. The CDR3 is CASSSGTGDFNSPLHF. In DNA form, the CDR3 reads TGTGCCAGCAGCTCCGGGACAGGGGACTTTAATTCACCCCTCCACTTT.

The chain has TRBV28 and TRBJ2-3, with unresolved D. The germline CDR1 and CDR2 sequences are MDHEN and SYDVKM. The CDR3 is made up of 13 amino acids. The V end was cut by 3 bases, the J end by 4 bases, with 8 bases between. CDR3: CASSLSEADTQYF. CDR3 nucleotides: TGTGCCAGCAGTTTGTCCGAGGCAGATACGCAGTATTTT.

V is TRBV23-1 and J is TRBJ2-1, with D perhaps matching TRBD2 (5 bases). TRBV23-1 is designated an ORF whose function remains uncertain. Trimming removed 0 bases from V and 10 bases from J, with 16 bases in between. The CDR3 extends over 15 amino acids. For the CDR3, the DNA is TGCGCCAGCAGTCAATCCGTGGCGGGCTTTCTCGAGCAGTTCTTC. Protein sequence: CASSQSVAGFLEQFF.

DNA for the CDR3: TGTGCCAGCAGTTCCCCTTGGACTAGCGGGATTTTATACGAGCAGTACTTC. This encodes CASSSPWTSGILYEQYF. The chain joins TRBV28 to TRBJ2-7, with 12 bases that match TRBD2. Trimming at V came to 4 bases and at J to 4 bases, leaving 11 bases not matched to a gene. Germline lookup yields CDR1 MDHEN and CDR2 SYDVKM. The CDR3 runs to 17 residues.

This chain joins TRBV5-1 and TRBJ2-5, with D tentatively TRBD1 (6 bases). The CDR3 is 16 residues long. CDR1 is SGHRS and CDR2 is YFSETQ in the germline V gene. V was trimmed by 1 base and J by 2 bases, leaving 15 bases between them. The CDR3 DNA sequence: TGCGCCAGCAGCTTGTTCGGACAGACACATCAAGAGACCCAGTACTTC. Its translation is CASSLFGQTHQETQYF.

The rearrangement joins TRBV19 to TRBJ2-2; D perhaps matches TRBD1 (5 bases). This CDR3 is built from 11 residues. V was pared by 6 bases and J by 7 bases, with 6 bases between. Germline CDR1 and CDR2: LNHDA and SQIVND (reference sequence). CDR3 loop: CASRTVGELFF. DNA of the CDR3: TGTGCCAGTAGGACAGTCGGGGAGCTGTTTTTT.

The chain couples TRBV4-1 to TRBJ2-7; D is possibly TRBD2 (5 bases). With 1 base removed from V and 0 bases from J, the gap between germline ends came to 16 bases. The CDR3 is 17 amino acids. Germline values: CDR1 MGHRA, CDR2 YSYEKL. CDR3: CASSQGQLLTSSYEQYF. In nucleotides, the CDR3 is TGCGCCAGCAGCCAAGGCCAGCTACTCACTAGCTCCTACGAGCAGTACTTC.

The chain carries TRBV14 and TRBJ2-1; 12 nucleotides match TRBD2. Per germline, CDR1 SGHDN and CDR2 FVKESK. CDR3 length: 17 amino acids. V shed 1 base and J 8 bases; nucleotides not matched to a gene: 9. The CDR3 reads CASSQGPIGLAGYEQFF. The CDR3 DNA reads TGTGCCAGCAGCCAAGGCCCTATTGGACTAGCGGGATATGAGCAGTTCTTC.

The CDR3 protein is CASSPTAPNTEAFF. The CDR3 region has the DNA TGTGCCAGCAGTCCGACAGCTCCGAACACTGAAGCTTTCTTT. This chain uses TRBV27 with TRBJ1-1; D might be TRBD1 (5 bases). CDR3 length equals 14 residues. From germline, CDR1 is MNHEY and CDR2 SMNVEV (reference sequence). V gave up 5 bases and J gave up 1 base, with 11 bases separating them.

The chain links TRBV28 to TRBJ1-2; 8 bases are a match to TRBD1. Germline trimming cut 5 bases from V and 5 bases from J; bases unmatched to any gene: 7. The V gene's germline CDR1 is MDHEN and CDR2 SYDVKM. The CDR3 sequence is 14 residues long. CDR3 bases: TGTGCCAGCAGTGTCACAGGGGGTCCGTATGGCTACACCTTC. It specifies CASSVTGGPYGYTF.

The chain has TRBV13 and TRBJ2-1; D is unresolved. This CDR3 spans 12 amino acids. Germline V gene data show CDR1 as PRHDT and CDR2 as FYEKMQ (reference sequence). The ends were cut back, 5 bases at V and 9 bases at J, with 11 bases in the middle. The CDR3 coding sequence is TGTGCCAGCAGCCTACGCCGGGTTGAGCAGTTCTTC. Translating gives CASSLRRVEQFF.

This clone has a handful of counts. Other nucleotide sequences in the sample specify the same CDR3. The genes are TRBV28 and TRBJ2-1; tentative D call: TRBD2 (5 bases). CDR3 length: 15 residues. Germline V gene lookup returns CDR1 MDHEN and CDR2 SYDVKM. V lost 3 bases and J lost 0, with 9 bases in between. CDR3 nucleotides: TGTGCCAGCAGTTTGGGTGGGAGCTCCTACAATGAGCAGTTCTTC. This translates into CASSLGGSSYNEQFF.

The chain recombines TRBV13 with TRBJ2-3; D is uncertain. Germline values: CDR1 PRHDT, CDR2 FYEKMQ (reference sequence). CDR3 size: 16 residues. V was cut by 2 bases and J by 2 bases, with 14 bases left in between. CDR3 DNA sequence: TGTGCCAGCAGCTTACCCTACAAGCGTACCACAGATACGCAGTATTTT. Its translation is CASSLPYKRTTDTQYF.

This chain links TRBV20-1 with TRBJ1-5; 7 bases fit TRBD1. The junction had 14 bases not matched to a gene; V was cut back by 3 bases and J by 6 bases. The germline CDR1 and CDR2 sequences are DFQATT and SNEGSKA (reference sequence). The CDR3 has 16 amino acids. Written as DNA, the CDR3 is TGCAGTGCTAGTGCAGGGGGGCGCGGAGAACTTCAGCCCCAGCATTTT. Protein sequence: CSASAGGRGELQPQHF.

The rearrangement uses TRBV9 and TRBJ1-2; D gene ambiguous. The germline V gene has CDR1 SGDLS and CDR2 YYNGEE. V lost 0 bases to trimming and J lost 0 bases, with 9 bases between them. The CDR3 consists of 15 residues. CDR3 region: CASSVGEAANYGYTF. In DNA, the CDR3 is TGTGCCAGCAGCGTAGGGGAGGCAGCTAACTATGGCTACACCTTC.

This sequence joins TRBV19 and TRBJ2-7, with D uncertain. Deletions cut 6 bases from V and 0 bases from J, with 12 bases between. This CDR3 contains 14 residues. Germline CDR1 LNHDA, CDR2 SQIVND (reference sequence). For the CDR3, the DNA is TGTGCCAGTAGCCCAGGTCCCTCCTCCTACGAGCAGTACTTC. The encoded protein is CASSPGPSSYEQYF.

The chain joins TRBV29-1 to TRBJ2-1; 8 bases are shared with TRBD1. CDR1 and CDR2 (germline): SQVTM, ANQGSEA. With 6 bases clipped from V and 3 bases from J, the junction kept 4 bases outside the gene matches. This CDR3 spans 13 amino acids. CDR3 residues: CSVPGQVYNEQFF. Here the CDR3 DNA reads TGCAGCGTGCCGGGACAGGTCTACAATGAGCAGTTCTTC.

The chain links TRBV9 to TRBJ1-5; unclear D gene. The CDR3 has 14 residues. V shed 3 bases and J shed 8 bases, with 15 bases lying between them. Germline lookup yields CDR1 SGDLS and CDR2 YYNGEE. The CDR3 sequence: CASSGEGGLEPQHF. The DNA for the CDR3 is TGTGCCAGCAGCGGAGAAGGAGGGTTGGAGCCCCAGCATTTT.